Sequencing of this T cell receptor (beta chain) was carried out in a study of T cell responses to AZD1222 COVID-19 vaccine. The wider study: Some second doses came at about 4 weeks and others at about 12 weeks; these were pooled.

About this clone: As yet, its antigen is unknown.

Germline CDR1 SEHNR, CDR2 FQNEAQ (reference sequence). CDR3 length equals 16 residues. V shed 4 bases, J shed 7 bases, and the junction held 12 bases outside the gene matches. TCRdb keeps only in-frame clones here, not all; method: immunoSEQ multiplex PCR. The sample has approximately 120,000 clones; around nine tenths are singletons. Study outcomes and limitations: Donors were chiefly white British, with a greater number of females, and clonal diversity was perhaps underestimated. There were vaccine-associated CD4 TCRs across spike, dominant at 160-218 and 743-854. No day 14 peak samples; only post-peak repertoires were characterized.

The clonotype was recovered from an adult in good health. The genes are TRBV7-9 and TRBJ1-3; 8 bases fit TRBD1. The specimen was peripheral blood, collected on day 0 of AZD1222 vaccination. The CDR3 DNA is TGTGCCAGCAGCTCCCATTCTGGACAGGGAAGGAACACCATATATTTT. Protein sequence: CASSSHSGQGRNTIYF.